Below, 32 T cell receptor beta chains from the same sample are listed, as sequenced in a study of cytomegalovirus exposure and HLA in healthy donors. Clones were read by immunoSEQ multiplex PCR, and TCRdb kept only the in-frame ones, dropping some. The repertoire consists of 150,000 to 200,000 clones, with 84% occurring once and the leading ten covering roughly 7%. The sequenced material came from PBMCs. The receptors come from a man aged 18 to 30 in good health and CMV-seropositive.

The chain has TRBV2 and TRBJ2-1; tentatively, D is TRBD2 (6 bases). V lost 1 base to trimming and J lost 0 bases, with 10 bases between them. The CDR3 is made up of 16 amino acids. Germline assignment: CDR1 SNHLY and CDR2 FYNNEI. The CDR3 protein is CASSEGAGRSYNEQFF. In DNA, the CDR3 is TGTGCCAGCAGTGAAGGCGCGGGACGCTCCTACAATGAGCAGTTCTTC.

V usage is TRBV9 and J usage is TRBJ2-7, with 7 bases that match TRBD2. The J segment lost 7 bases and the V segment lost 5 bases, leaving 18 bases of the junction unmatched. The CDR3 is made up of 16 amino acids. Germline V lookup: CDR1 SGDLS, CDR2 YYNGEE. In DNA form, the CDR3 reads TGTGCCAGCAGTCGGACCCTTAGACTAGCTTCGGGGGAGCAGTACTTC. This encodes CASSRTLRLASGEQYF.

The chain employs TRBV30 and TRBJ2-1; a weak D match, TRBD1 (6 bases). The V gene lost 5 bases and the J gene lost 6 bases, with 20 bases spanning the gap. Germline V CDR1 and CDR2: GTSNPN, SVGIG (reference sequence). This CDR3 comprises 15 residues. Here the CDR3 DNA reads TGTGCCTGGGTTACTTTCAGGGGTCGAGGCAATGAGCAGTTCTTC. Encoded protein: CAWVTFRGRGNEQFF.

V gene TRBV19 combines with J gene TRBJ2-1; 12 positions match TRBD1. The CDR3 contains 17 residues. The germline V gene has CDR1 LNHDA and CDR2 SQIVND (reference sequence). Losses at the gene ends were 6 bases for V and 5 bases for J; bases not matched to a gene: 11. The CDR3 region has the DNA TGTGCCAGTAGAGGGGGACAGGGGGCTACTCCGAACAATGAGCAGTTCTTC. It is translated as CASRGGQGATPNNEQFF.

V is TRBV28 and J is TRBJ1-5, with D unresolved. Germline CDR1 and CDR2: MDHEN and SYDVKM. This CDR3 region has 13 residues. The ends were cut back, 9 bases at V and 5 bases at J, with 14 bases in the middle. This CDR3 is CASKEGLDQPQHF. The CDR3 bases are TGTGCCAGTAAAGAGGGTTTAGATCAGCCCCAGCATTTT.

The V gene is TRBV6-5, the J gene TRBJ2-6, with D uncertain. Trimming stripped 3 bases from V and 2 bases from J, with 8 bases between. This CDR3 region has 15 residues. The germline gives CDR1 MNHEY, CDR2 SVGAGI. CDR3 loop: CASSYFATGANVLTF. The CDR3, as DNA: TGTGCCAGCAGTTATTTTGCTACTGGGGCCAACGTCCTGACTTTC.

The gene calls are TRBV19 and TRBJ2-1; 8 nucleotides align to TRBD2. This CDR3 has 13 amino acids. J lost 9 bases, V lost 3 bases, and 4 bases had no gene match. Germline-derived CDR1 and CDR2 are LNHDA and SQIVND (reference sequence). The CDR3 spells CASSMAGGLEQFF. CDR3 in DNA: TGTGCCAGTAGTATGGCGGGAGGCCTTGAGCAGTTCTTC. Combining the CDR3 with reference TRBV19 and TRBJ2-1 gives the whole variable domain DGGITQSPKYLFRKEGQNVTLSCEQNLNHDAMYWYRQDPGQGLRLIYYSQIVNDFQKGDIAEGYSVSREKKESFPLTVTSAQKNPTAFYLCASSMAGGLEQFFGPGTRLTVL.

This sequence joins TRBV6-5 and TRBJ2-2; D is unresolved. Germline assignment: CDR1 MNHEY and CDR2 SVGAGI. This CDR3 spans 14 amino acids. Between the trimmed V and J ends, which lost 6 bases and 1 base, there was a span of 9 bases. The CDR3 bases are TGTGCCAGCAGATCTCGGAGGAACACCGGGGAGCTGTTTTTT. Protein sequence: CASRSRRNTGELFF.

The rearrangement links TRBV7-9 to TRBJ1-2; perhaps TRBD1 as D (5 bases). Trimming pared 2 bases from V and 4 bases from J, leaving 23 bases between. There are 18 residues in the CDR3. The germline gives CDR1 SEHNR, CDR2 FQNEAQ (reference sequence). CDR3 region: CASSLRFRVNRFPYGYTF. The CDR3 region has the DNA TGTGCCAGCAGCTTACGGTTTCGGGTGAACAGGTTTCCCTATGGCTACACCTTC.

The CDR3 region has the DNA TGTGCCAGCAGCAATCGGCGGGAGGGCCGAGGGCCCCTCAACCAAGAGACCCAGTACTTC. It translates to CASSNRREGRGPLNQETQYF. V gene TRBV21-1 combines with J gene TRBJ2-5; the table's D call, TRBD2, has no DNA check behind it. TRBV21-1 is a known pseudogene. The CDR3 length is 20 residues.

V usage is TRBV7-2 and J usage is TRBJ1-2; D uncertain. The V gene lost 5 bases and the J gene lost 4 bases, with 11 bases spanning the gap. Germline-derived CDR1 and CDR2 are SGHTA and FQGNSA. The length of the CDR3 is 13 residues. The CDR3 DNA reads TGTGCCAGCAGCCAACTCGCTACCTATGGCTACACCTTC. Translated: CASSQLATYGYTF.

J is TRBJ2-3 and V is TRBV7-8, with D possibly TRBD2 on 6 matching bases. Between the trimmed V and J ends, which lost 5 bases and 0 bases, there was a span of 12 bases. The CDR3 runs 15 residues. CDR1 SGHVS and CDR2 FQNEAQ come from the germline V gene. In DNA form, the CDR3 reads TGTGCCAGCAGCGTACGGGAGACGAGCACAGATACGCAGTATTTT. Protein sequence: CASSVRETSTDTQYF.

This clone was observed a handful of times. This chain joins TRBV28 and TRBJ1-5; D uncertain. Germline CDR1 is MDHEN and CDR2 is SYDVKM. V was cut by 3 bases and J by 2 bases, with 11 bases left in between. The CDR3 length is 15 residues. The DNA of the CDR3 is TGTGCCAGCAGTTTTGGCGGGTCGGGCAATCAGCCCCAGCATTTT. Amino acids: CASSFGGSGNQPQHF.

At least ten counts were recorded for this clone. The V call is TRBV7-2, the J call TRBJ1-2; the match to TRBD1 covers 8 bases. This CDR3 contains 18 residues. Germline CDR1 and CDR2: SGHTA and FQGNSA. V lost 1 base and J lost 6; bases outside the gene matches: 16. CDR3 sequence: CASSLGLSGRGPLNGYTF. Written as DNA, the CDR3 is TGTGCCAGCAGCTTAGGTCTTTCGGGCAGGGGGCCTTTGAATGGCTACACCTTC.

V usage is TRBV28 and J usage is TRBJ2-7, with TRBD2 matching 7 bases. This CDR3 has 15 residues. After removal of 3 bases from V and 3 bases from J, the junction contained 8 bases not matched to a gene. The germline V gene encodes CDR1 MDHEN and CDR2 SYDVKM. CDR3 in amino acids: CASSLEVAGYYEQYF. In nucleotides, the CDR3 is TGTGCCAGCAGTTTGGAGGTAGCGGGTTACTACGAGCAGTACTTC. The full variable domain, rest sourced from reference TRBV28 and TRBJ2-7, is DVKVTQSSRYLVKRTGEKVFLECVQDMDHENMFWYRQDPGLGLRLIYFSYDVKMKEKGDIPEGYSVSREKKERFSLILESASTNQTSMYLCASSLEVAGYYEQYFGPGTRLTVT.

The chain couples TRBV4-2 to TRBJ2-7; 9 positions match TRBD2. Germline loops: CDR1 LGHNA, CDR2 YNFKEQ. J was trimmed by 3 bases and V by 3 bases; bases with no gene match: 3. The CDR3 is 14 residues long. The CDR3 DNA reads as TGTGCCAGCAGCCACCCGACTAGCGGCTACGAGCAGTACTTC. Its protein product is CASSHPTSGYEQYF.

The CDR3 nucleotides read TGTGCCACCTTAGGACTAGCGGGACCTCAAGAGACCCAGTACTTC. It codes for CATLGLAGPQETQYF. The chain is built from TRBV28 and TRBJ2-5, with 12 bases lining up with TRBD2. CDR3 length equals 15 residues. Trimming cost V 10 bases and J 2 bases; bases outside gene matches: 8. The germline gives CDR1 MDHEN, CDR2 SYDVKM.

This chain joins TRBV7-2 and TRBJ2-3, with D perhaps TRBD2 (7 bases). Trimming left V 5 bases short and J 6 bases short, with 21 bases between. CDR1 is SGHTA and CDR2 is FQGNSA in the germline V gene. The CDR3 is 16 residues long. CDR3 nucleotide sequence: TGTGCCAGCAGCCCCGTCGGGGAGGGGGGCTTCGATACGCAGTATTTT. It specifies CASSPVGEGGFDTQYF.

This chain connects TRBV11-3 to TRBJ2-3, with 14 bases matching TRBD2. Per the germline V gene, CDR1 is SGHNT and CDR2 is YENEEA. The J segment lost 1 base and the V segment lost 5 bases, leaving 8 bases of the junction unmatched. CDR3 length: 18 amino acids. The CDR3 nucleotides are TGTGCCAGCAGCAAAGGGACTAGCGGGAGTGTTGGCACAGATACGCAGTATTTT. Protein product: CASSKGTSGSVGTDTQYF.

As DNA, the CDR3 is TGTGCCAGCAGTTTGCCTAGCGGGGGGGGAGAGACCCAGTACTTC. This sequence encodes CASSLPSGGGETQYF. The V call is TRBV28, the J call TRBJ2-5, with 12 bases fitting TRBD2. V trimming: 3 bases; J trimming: 4 bases; junction bases outside the gene matches: 3. Looked up from germline, CDR1 is MDHEN and CDR2 is SYDVKM. This CDR3 is 15 amino acids long. The full variable domain, with the rest looked up from reference TRBV28 and TRBJ2-5, is DVKVTQSSRYLVKRTGEKVFLECVQDMDHENMFWYRQDPGLGLRLIYFSYDVKMKEKGDIPEGYSVSREKKERFSLILESASTNQTSMYLCASSLPSGGGETQYFGPGTRLLVL.

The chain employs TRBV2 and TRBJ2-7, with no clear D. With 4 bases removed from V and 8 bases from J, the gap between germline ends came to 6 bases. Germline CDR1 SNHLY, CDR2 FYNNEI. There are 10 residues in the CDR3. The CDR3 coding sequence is TGTGCCAGCAGTGGGCTGCAGCAGTACTTC. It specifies CASSGLQQYF.

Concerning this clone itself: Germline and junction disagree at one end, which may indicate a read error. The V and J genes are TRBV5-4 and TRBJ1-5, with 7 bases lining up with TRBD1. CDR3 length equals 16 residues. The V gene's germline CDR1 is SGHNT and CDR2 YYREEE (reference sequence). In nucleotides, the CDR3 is TGCGCCAGCAGCCAAGATTGGGACAGCGCCAATCAGCCCCAGCATTTT. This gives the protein CASSQDWDSANQPQHF.

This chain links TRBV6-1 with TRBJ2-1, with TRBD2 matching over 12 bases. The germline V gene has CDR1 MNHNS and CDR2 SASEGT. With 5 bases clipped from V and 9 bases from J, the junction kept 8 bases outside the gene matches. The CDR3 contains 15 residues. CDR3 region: CASSILAGGPVEQFF. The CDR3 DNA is TGTGCCAGCAGTATTCTAGCGGGAGGGCCGGTTGAGCAGTTCTTC.

Here the CDR3 reads CASSPMSSTDTQYF. In DNA form, the CDR3 reads TGTGCCAGCAGCCCAATGAGCAGCACAGATACGCAGTATTTT. The rearrangement links TRBV7-2 to TRBJ2-3; D gene uncertain. With 5 bases removed from V and 0 bases from J, the gap between germline ends came to 9 bases. CDR3 length: 14 amino acids. The germline V gene encodes CDR1 SGHTA and CDR2 FQGNSA.

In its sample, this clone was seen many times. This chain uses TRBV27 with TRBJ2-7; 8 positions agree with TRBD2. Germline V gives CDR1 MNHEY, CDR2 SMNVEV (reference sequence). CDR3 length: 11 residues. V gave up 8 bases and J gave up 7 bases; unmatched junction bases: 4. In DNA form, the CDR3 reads TGTGCCAGCTCGGGAGGGCAAGAGCAGTACTTC. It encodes CASSGGQEQYF.

This CDR3 reads CASSQAVYTEAFF. CDR3 sequence (DNA): TGCGCCAGCAGCCAAGCAGTGTACACTGAAGCTTTCTTT. The chain has TRBV4-3 and TRBJ1-1; no reliable D call. The V gene's germline CDR1 is LGHNA and CDR2 YSLEER. Between the trimmed V and J ends, which lost 1 base and 3 bases, there was a span of 6 bases. This CDR3 region has 13 residues.

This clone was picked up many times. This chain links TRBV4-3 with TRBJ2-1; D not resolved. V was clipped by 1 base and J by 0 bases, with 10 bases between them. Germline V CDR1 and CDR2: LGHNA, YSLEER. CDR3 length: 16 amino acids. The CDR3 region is CASSQVSVLSYNEQFF. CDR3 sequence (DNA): TGCGCCAGCAGCCAAGTCTCCGTCCTCTCCTACAATGAGCAGTTCTTC.

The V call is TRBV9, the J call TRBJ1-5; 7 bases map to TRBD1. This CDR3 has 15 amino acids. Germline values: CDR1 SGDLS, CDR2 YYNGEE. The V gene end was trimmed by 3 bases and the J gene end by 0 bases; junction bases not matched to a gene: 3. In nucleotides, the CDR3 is TGTGCCAGCAGCGCATCAGGGGGTAGCAATCAGCCCCAGCATTTT. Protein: CASSASGGSNQPQHF.

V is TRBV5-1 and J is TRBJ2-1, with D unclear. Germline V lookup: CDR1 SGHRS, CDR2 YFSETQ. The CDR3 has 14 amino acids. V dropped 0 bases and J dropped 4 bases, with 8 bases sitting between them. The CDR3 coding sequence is TGCGCCAGCAGCTTGGGGTCAGATTACAATGAGCAGTTCTTC. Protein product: CASSLGSDYNEQFF. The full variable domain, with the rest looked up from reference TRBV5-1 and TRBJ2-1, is KAGVTQTPRYLIKTRGQQVTLSCSPISGHRSVSWYQQTPGQGLQFLFEYFSETQRNKGNFPGRFSGRQFSNSRSEMNVSTLELGDSALYLCASSLGSDYNEQFFGPGTRLTVL.

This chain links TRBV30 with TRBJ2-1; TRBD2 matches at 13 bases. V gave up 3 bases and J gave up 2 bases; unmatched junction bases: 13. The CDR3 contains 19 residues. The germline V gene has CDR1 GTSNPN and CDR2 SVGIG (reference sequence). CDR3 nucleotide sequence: TGTGCCTGGAGACCGGGACTAGCGGGACTACTCGGCCCCTACAATGAGCAGTTCTTC. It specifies CAWRPGLAGLLGPYNEQFF. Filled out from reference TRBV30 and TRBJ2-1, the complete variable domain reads SQTIHQWPATLVQPVGSPLSLECTVEGTSNPNLYWYRQAAGRGLQLLFYSVGIGQISSEVPQNLSASRPQDRQFILSSKKLLLSDSGFYLCAWRPGLAGLLGPYNEQFFGPGTRLTVL.

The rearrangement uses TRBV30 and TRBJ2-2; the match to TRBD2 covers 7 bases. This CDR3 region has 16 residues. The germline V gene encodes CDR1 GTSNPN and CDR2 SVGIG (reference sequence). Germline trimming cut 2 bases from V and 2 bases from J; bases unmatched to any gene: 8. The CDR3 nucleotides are TGTGCCTGGAGTCCTCTAACGGGAGGCAACACCGGGGAGCTGTTTTTT. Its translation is CAWSPLTGGNTGELFF. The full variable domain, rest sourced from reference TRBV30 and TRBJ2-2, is SQTIHQWPATLVQPVGSPLSLECTVEGTSNPNLYWYRQAAGRGLQLLFYSVGIGQISSEVPQNLSASRPQDRQFILSSKKLLLSDSGFYLCAWSPLTGGNTGELFFGEGSRLTVL.

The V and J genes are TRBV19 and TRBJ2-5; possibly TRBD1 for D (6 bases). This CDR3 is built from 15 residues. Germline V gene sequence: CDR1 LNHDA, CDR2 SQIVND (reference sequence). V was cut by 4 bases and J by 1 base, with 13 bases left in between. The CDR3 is CASSTQGQIQETQYF. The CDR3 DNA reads TGTGCCAGTAGTACCCAAGGACAGATCCAAGAGACCCAGTACTTC.